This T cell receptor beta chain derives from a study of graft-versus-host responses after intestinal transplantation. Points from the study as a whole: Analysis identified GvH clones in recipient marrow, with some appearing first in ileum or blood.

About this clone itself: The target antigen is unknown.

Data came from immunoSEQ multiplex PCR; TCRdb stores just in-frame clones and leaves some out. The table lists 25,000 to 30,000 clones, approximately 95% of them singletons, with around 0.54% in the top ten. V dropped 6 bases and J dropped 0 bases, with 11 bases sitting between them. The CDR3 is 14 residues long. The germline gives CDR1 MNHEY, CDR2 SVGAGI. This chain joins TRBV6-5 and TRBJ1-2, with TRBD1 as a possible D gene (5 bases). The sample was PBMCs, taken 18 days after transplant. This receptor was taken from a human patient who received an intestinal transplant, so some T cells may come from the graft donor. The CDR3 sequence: CASSIAGTNYGYTF. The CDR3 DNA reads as TGTGCCAGCAGCATTGCAGGGACTAACTATGGCTACACCTTC.